The sequence of this TCR beta chain was determined in a study of T cell responses to AZD1222 COVID-19 vaccine. The assay was immunoSEQ multiplex PCR, and TCRdb's table has in-frame clones only and misses some. This sample yields 50,000 to 60,000 clones, of which roughly three quarters are seen a single time; around 5% belongs to the top ten. Per germline, CDR1 MNHNY and CDR2 SVGAGI (reference sequence). V gave up 6 bases and J gave up 10 bases; unmatched junction bases: 9. The CDR3 consists of 14 residues. The chain is built from TRBV6-6 and TRBJ1-6; 7 nucleotides line up with TRBD1. This sequence originates from an adult who received the AZD1222 COVID-19 vaccine. The specimen was peripheral blood, collected 28 days after the second AZD1222 dose. The CDR3 DNA is TGTGCCAGCAGGGGAGACAGGGTCGGATCACCCCTCCACTTT. This sequence encodes CASRGDRVGSPLHF.